This entry lists 29 T cell receptor beta chains sequenced from one sample in a study of vaccination and CD4 T cells after COVID-19. These receptors have no known antigen. Sequencing of the DNA from cultured CD4+ T cells was carried out with the Oncomine TCR Beta short-read assay. MiXCR, run by TCRdb on the PCR reads, gives a single entry per CDR3 protein. Of some 9,600 distinct CDR3 sequences detected, approximately 23% appear once; the ten largest clones hold roughly 24%. Documented treatment: roughly ten-day PBMC culture with coronavirus spike peptide pools or control peptides (ViraFEST assay). The starting material was CD4+ T cells from blood, cultured in vitro, obtained before SARS-CoV-2 vaccination. Receptors were obtained from a human donor who received a COVID-19 vaccine.

This chain joins TRBV7-9 and TRBJ1-2; D remains unclear. The length of the CDR3 is 13 residues. Germline CDR1 reads SEHNR; CDR2 reads FQNEAQ (reference sequence). Trimming stripped 5 bases from V and 10 bases from J, with 17 bases between. CDR3 nucleotides: TGTGCCAGCAGCCGTGGGAGGCGCTCAGACTACACCTTC. Amino acid sequence: CASSRGRRSDYTF.

In its sample, this clonotype was seen a few times. The chain links TRBV2 to TRBJ1-5; no clear D gene. Germline V gene lookup returns CDR1 SNHLY and CDR2 FYNNEI. The CDR3 covers 14 residues. V lost 2 bases and J 4 bases, leaving 9 bases between the germline ends. The CDR3 DNA reads TGTGCCAGCAGTGAACGACTGTGGAATCAGCCCCAGCATTTT. Translating gives CASSERLWNQPQHF.

V usage is TRBV29-1 and J usage is TRBJ2-5; perhaps TRBD2 as D (5 bases). Germline lookup yields CDR1 SQVTM and CDR2 ANQGSEA. CDR3 length: 13 amino acids. Trimming cost V 4 bases and J 7 bases, with 16 bases left between them. The CDR3 DNA reads TGCAGCGTTGGGTTGGCAGGTCGGGGGACCCAGTACTTC. Its protein is CSVGLAGRGTQYF.

This rearrangement joins TRBV19 to TRBJ1-1; D gene ambiguous. The germline CDR1 and CDR2 sequences are LNHDA and SQIVND (reference sequence). Deletions cut 6 bases from V and 4 bases from J, with 15 bases between. This CDR3 is 14 amino acids long. The CDR3, as DNA: TGTGCCAGTAGATCTTCGGGGAGAAGCACTGAAGCTTTCTTT. It specifies CASRSSGRSTEAFF.

The rearrangement links TRBV2 to TRBJ2-5, with D perhaps matching TRBD2 (7 bases). Per the germline V gene, CDR1 is SNHLY and CDR2 is FYNNEI. Trimming shortened V by 6 bases and J by 1 base, and 15 bases separated the two germline ends. The length of the CDR3 is 15 residues. CDR3 in amino acids: CASSPGRGGQETQYF. The CDR3 DNA is TGTGCCAGCAGCCCGGGGAGGGGGGGCCAAGAGACCCAGTACTTC.

Written as DNA, the CDR3 is TGTGCCAGCAGTGATCGGGCATTAACCGAAAAACTGTTTTTT. It yields the protein CASSDRALTEKLFF. This chain uses TRBV2 with TRBJ1-4; no clear D. Trimming shortened V by 3 bases and J by 8 bases, and 13 bases separated the two germline ends. Germline CDR1 is SNHLY and CDR2 is FYNNEI. The CDR3 consists of 14 residues.

This clonotype appeared a few times. The V gene is TRBV24-1, the J gene TRBJ1-5; D is ambiguous. The CDR3 is made up of 12 amino acids. From germline, CDR1 is KGHDR and CDR2 SFDVKD. Trimming removed 7 bases at V and 11 bases at J, with 14 bases between. The CDR3 sequence is CATSPSTGTQHF. CDR3 DNA sequence: TGTGCCACCAGCCCATCTACCGGTACCCAGCATTTT.

This clonotype appeared a few times. The V gene is TRBV5-4, the J gene TRBJ2-3; tentatively, D is TRBD2 (5 bases). CDR1 and CDR2 from the germline V gene are SGHNT and YYREEE (reference sequence). Deletions cut 2 bases from V and 4 bases from J, with 14 bases between. The CDR3 is made up of 15 amino acids. CDR3 nucleotide sequence: TGTGCCAGCAGCTTCCCCATACTAGGATCAGATACGCAGTATTTT. It specifies CASSFPILGSDTQYF.

There are a few counts of this clonotype. The chain carries TRBV27 and TRBJ1-4, with a possible D match to TRBD1 (5 bases). CDR1 MNHEY and CDR2 SMNVEV come from the germline V gene (reference sequence). The length of the CDR3 is 15 residues. The V gene lost 8 bases and the J gene lost 12 bases, with 25 bases spanning the gap. CDR3 in amino acids: CASSRSGARTFELFF. CDR3 DNA sequence: TGTGCCAGCTCAAGGTCCGGGGCCCGAACCTTCGAACTGTTTTTT. Complete variable domain (other parts from reference TRBV27 and TRBJ1-4): EAQVTQNPRYLITVTGKKLTVTCSQNMNHEYMSWYRQDPGLGLRQIYYSMNVEVTDKGDVPEGYKVSRKEKRNFPLILESPSPNQTSLYFCASSRSGARTFELFFGSGTQLSVL.

The sample holds a few counts of this clonotype. The chain has TRBV20-1 and TRBJ1-4; unclear D gene. The CDR3 spans 14 residues. V lost 0 bases to trimming and J lost 8 bases, with 13 bases between them. From germline, CDR1 is DFQATT and CDR2 SNEGSKA (reference sequence). CDR3 nucleotide sequence: TGCAGTGCTAGAGACGGGAGGGATCGAGAAAAACTGTTTTTT. Protein sequence: CSARDGRDREKLFF.

This clonotype was recorded a few times. The rearrangement links TRBV12-3 or TRBV12-4 to TRBJ1-2; weak D call: TRBD1 (5 bases). Trimming shortened V by 6 bases and J by 0 bases, and 14 bases separated the two germline ends. CDR3 size: 15 residues. CDR3 loop: CASSRGRDANYGYTF. The CDR3 DNA reads as TGTGCCAGCAGCCGGGGCAGGGACGCTAACTATGGCTACACCTTC.

This chain connects TRBV5-1 to TRBJ2-1; D may match TRBD1 or TRBD2 (5 bases each). V was shortened by 6 bases and J by 0 bases, with 16 bases between the two germline ends. CDR1 and CDR2 from the germline V gene are SGHRS and YFSETQ. This CDR3 comprises 16 residues. For the CDR3, the DNA is TGCGCCAGCAACCTCGCCGGGACGCGCTCCTACAATGAGCAGTTCTTC. Residues: CASNLAGTRSYNEQFF.

The chain links TRBV5-1 to TRBJ2-1, with TRBD1 identical over 8 bases. The CDR3 totals 20 residues. With V trimmed by 4 bases and J by 1 base, 19 bases remained unmatched. Germline-derived CDR1 and CDR2 are SGHRS and YFSETQ. The CDR3: CASSPSGQGTYTRSYNEQFF. CDR3 coding DNA: TGCGCCAGCAGCCCGTCCGGACAGGGCACCTATACCCGATCCTACAATGAGCAGTTCTTC.

The table lists this clonotype with a few counts. The chain links TRBV2 to TRBJ2-3; possible D gene TRBD1, 7 bases. The CDR3 length is 14 residues. The germline CDR1 and CDR2 sequences are SNHLY and FYNNEI. Between the trimmed V and J ends, which lost 4 bases and 7 bases, there was a span of 15 bases. The CDR3, as DNA: TGTGCCAGCAGTGTATCCAGGGGGGTGAATACGCAGTATTTT. Amino acids: CASSVSRGVNTQYF.

The chain uses TRBV24-1 and TRBJ1-5; D unclear. V was trimmed by 1 base and J by 4 bases, leaving 7 bases between them. CDR1 is KGHDR, CDR2 SFDVKD, per germline. CDR3 length: 14 residues. Written as DNA, the CDR3 is TGTGCCACCAGTGATTTTGGGGAGAATCAGCCCCAGCATTTT. Protein sequence: CATSDFGENQPQHF.

The rearrangement uses TRBV6-2 or TRBV6-3 and TRBJ1-1; tentatively, D is TRBD1 (6 bases). Germline V gives CDR1 MNHEY, CDR2 SVGEGT. This CDR3 is 16 amino acids long. With 6 bases removed from V and 1 base from J, the gap between germline ends came to 18 bases. CDR3 in amino acids: CASSSGIQGSNTEAFF. The DNA of the CDR3 is TGTGCCAGCAGCTCAGGGATACAGGGTTCGAACACTGAAGCTTTCTTT.

The J gene is TRBJ1-5, the V gene TRBV5-1; 7 bases match TRBD1. The CDR3 loop spans 15 amino acids. CDR1 SGHRS and CDR2 YFSETQ come from the germline V gene. V gave up 0 bases and J gave up 6 bases; unmatched junction bases: 6. CDR3: CASSLEGRGFQPQHF. The DNA of the CDR3 is TGCGCCAGCAGCTTGGAGGGCAGGGGGTTTCAGCCCCAGCATTTT.

This clonotype was counted a few times. The rearrangement links TRBV7-9 to TRBJ2-7, with D tentatively TRBD1 or TRBD2 (5 bases each). CDR1 and CDR2 (germline): SEHNR, FQNEAQ (reference sequence). The CDR3 contains 14 residues. The ends were cut back, 5 bases at V and 3 bases at J, with 14 bases in the middle. CDR3 amino acids: CASSRREKGYEQYF. CDR3 DNA sequence: TGTGCCAGCAGCCGCAGGGAGAAGGGCTACGAGCAGTACTTC.

V and J are TRBV24-1 and TRBJ2-1, with 13 nucleotides matching TRBD2. J gave up 9 bases and V 6 bases, and 7 bases lay outside the gene matches. This CDR3 region has 15 residues. The germline CDR1 and CDR2 sequences are KGHDR and SFDVKD. The DNA for the CDR3 is TGTGCCACCAGTCCACTAGCGGGGGGGCCTAGTGAGCAGTTCTTC. This translates into CATSPLAGGPSEQFF.

The chain uses TRBV2 and TRBJ1-5; 8 bases match TRBD1. The length of the CDR3 is 15 residues. CDR1 is SNHLY, CDR2 FYNNEI, per germline. V was pared by 4 bases and J by 4 bases, with 6 bases of the junction left unmatched. The CDR3 DNA reads as TGTGCCAGCAGTGGATTCAGGGGGCGGAATCAGCCCCAGCATTTT. Residues: CASSGFRGRNQPQHF.

The rearrangement links TRBV20-1 to TRBJ2-7, with 8 bases identical to TRBD1. Trimming cost V 6 bases and J 2 bases; bases outside gene matches: 9. Germline CDR1 is DFQATT and CDR2 is SNEGSKA (reference sequence). This CDR3 spans 14 amino acids. CDR3: CSASTGTGTYEQYF. The CDR3 nucleotides read TGCAGTGCCTCTACCGGGACAGGCACCTACGAGCAGTACTTC.

The rearrangement links TRBV18 to TRBJ1-3; the match to TRBD1 covers 9 bases. The CDR3 totals 15 residues. Germline CDR1 reads KGHSH; CDR2 reads LQKENI. V lost 3 bases to trimming and J lost 2 bases; unmatched junction nucleotides: 2. CDR3 protein: CASSPNRGPGNTIYF. The DNA for the CDR3 is TGTGCCAGCTCACCTAACAGGGGGCCTGGAAACACCATATATTTT.

This clonotype appeared a few times. V is TRBV7-6 and J is TRBJ2-3; D unresolved. Germline assignment: CDR1 SGHVS and CDR2 FNYEAQ. The CDR3 totals 16 residues. Trimming pared 4 bases from V and 2 bases from J, leaving 16 bases between. CDR3: CASSSVRPTNTDTQYF. The CDR3 region has the DNA TGTGCCAGCAGCTCAGTCAGACCGACCAACACAGATACGCAGTATTTT. Drawing the rest from reference TRBV7-6 and TRBJ2-3, the complete variable domain is GAGVSQSPRYKVTKRGQDVALRCDPISGHVSLYWYRQALGQGPEFLTYFNYEAQQDKSGLPNDRFSAERPEGSISTLTIQRTEQRDSAMYRCASSSVRPTNTDTQYFGPGTRLTVL.

CDR3 in amino acids: CSAEPILAGEETQYF. Here the CDR3 DNA reads TGCAGTGCTGAACCCATACTAGCGGGGGAGGAGACCCAGTACTTC. V is TRBV20-1 and J is TRBJ2-5; 11 positions agree with TRBD2. V lost 5 bases and J lost 5; bases outside the gene matches: 10. CDR3 size: 15 residues. The germline V gene has CDR1 DFQATT and CDR2 SNEGSKA (reference sequence).

This rearrangement joins TRBV24-1 to TRBJ2-3; no clear D. The germline CDR1 and CDR2 sequences are KGHDR and SFDVKD. The CDR3 is 13 amino acids. Trimming stripped 3 bases from V and 8 bases from J, with 11 bases between. The CDR3 DNA is TGTGCCACCAGTGATCCCCCCCTGGGTACGCAGTATTTT. This gives the protein CATSDPPLGTQYF.

The V gene is TRBV2, the J gene TRBJ1-3, with D maybe TRBD1 (5 bases). Germline V gene sequence: CDR1 SNHLY, CDR2 FYNNEI. The CDR3 spans 15 residues. The ends were cut back, 9 bases at V and 0 bases at J, with 15 bases in the middle. CDR3: CASLGALDSGNTIYF. Here the CDR3 DNA reads TGTGCCAGTCTAGGGGCCTTAGACTCTGGAAACACCATATATTTT.

V gene TRBV5-4 combines with J gene TRBJ2-5; D possibly corresponds to TRBD2 (6 bases). Germline CDR1 is SGHNT and CDR2 is YYREEE (reference sequence). V was cut by 4 bases and J by 5 bases, with 18 bases left in between. This CDR3 is built from 15 residues. Written as DNA, the CDR3 is TGTGCCAGCAGCCGTGTGGGGGGTTCCGTCGAGACCCAGTACTTC. The encoded protein is CASSRVGGSVETQYF. Filled out from reference TRBV5-4 and TRBJ2-5, the complete variable domain reads ETGVTQSPTHLIKTRGQQVTLRCSSQSGHNTVSWYQQALGQGPQFIFQYYREEENGRGNFPPRFSGLQFPNYSSELNVNALELDDSALYLCASSRVGGSVETQYFGPGTRLLVL.

V is TRBV25-1 and J is TRBJ2-1; no reliable D call. With 3 bases removed from V and 4 bases from J, the gap between germline ends came to 13 bases. Germline-derived CDR1 and CDR2 are MGHDK and SYGVNS. The CDR3 has 15 residues. Here the CDR3 DNA reads TGTGCCAGCAGTGAGGCAGGAGATGGATACAATGAGCAGTTCTTC. This sequence encodes CASSEAGDGYNEQFF.

The chain links TRBV11-2 to TRBJ2-2; D is tentatively TRBD1 or TRBD2 (6 bases each). In germline, CDR1 is SGHAT, CDR2 FQNNGV. The CDR3 consists of 17 residues. Trimming pared 2 bases from V and 4 bases from J, leaving 17 bases between. The CDR3 region is CASSLKTSGAATGELFF. CDR3 in DNA: TGTGCCAGCAGCTTAAAGACGTCGGGGGCCGCCACCGGGGAGCTGTTTTTT.